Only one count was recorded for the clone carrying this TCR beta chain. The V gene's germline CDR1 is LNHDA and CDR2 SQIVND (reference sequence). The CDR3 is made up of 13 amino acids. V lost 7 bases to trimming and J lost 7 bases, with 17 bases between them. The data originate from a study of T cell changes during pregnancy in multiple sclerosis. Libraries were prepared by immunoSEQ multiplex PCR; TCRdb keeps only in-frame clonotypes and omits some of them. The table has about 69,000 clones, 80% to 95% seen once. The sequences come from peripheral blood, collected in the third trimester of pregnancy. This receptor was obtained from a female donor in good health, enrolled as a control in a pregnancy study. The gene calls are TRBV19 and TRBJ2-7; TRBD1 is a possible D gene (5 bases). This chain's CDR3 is CASNDSPLREQYF. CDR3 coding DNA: TGTGCCAGTAATGACAGTCCTCTGAGGGAGCAGTACTTC.